Listed below are T cell receptor beta chains from one sample, sequenced in a study of T cell responses to AZD1222 COVID-19 vaccine. Sequencing used immunoSEQ multiplex PCR; TCRdb keeps in-frame clones, though not all of them. The data hold some 160,000 clones, with just under 95% observed a single time. The sample was peripheral blood, taken on day 0 of AZD1222 vaccination. The receptor set was obtained from an adult in good health. Both conserved end residues are part of each CDR3. Fields, in order: V gene, J gene, clone size, D gene, CDR3 protein, CDR3 DNA. D genes are given only for firm matches. Size is stated for part of the rows, as once, few or many counts, or as a class when the clone is expanded.

v_call: TRBV20-1; j_call: TRBJ2-7; clone_size: .; d_call: .; cdr3_aa: CSARAGREQYF; cdr3_nt: TGCAGTGCTAGAGCGGGGCGCGAGCAGTACTTC
v_call: TRBV6-2/TRBV6-3; j_call: TRBJ1-2; clone_size: few; d_call: .; cdr3_aa: CASSPGRPYGYTF; cdr3_nt: TGTGCCAGCAGCCCAGGACGGCCCTATGGCTACACCTTC
v_call: TRBV5-1; j_call: TRBJ1-1; clone_size: .; d_call: .; cdr3_aa: CASSLHRSNTEAFF; cdr3_nt: TGCGCCAGCAGCTTACACCGGTCGAACACTGAAGCTTTCTTT
v_call: TRBV7-2; j_call: TRBJ2-3; clone_size: .; d_call: TRBD2; cdr3_aa: CASSLAVGLAGRSTDTQYF; cdr3_nt: TGTGCCAGCAGCTTAGCAGTAGGACTAGCGGGGCGAAGCACAGATACGCAGTATTTT
v_call: TRBV6-5; j_call: TRBJ2-7; clone_size: .; d_call: TRBD1; cdr3_aa: CASMQTGGIWQYF; cdr3_nt: TGTGCCAGCATGCAGACAGGGGGCATATGGCAGTACTTC
v_call: TRBV5-4; j_call: TRBJ2-3; clone_size: .; d_call: .; cdr3_aa: CAIGTAVGPDTQYF; cdr3_nt: TGTGCCATCGGTACAGCGGTCGGACCAGATACGCAGTATTTT
v_call: TRBV29-1; j_call: TRBJ2-1; clone_size: .; d_call: TRBD1; cdr3_aa: CSVDLGTGGSEQFF; cdr3_nt: TGCAGCGTTGATTTGGGGACAGGTGGTAGTGAGCAGTTCTTC
v_call: TRBV4-1; j_call: TRBJ1-5; clone_size: .; d_call: TRBD1; cdr3_aa: CASSHLPGQGRGYQPQHF; cdr3_nt: TGCGCCAGCAGCCATCTTCCGGGACAGGGGAGAGGGTATCAGCCCCAGCATTTT
v_call: TRBV6-2/TRBV6-3; j_call: TRBJ1-2; clone_size: .; d_call: .; cdr3_aa: CASSYKGGNGYTF; cdr3_nt: TGTGCCAGCAGTTACAAGGGGGGCAATGGCTACACCTTC
v_call: TRBV27; j_call: TRBJ2-1; clone_size: .; d_call: .; cdr3_aa: CASSPWGAGVNEQFF; cdr3_nt: TGTGCCAGCAGTCCCTGGGGGGCAGGGGTCAATGAGCAGTTCTTC
v_call: TRBV13; j_call: TRBJ1-3; clone_size: .; d_call: .; cdr3_aa: CASSLAGEGESGNTIYF; cdr3_nt: TGTGCCAGCAGCTTAGCCGGGGAGGGTGAATCTGGAAACACCATATATTTT
v_call: TRBV27; j_call: TRBJ1-2; clone_size: .; d_call: .; cdr3_aa: CASSLRSSENYGYTF; cdr3_nt: TGTGCCAGCAGTTTGAGGTCTTCCGAAAACTATGGCTACACCTTC
v_call: TRBV6-1; j_call: TRBJ2-2; clone_size: .; d_call: TRBD2; cdr3_aa: CASSEVRGSGALRGTGELFF; cdr3_nt: TGTGCCAGCAGTGAAGTCCGGGGTAGCGGGGCCCTCAGAGGGACCGGGGAGCTGTTTTTT
v_call: TRBV6-5; j_call: TRBJ2-7; clone_size: .; d_call: .; cdr3_aa: CASSMDRQLTYEQYF; cdr3_nt: TGTGCCAGCAGCATGGACAGACAACTAACCTACGAGCAGTACTTC